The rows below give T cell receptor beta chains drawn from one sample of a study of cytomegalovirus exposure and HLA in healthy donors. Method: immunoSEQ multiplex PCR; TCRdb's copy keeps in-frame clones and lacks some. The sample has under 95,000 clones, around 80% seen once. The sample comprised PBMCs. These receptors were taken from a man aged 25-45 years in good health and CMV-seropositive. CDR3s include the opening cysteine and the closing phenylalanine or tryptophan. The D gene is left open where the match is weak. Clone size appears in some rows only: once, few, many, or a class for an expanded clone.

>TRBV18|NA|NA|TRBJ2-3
TGTGCCAGCTCACCACTCAGCAGGCCCAACACAGATACGCAGTATTTT
CASSPLSRPNTDTQYF
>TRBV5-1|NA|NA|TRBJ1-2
TGCGCCAGCAGCTTGGAAGGCCAGGTGTATCGCTACACCTTC
CASSLEGQVYRYTF
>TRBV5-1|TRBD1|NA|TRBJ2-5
TGCGCCAGCAGCTGGCCCCTGACGCCCGGACAGGGGGTAGAGACCCAGTACTTC
CASSWPLTPGQGVETQYF
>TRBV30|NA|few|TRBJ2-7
TGTGCCTGGAGGGGCGGGTCGTCCTACGAGCAGTACTTC
CAWRGGSSYEQYF
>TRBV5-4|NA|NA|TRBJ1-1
TGTGCCAGCAGCTTGAGAGGGAATGAAGCTTTCTTT
CASSLRGNEAFF
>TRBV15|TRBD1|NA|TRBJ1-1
TGTGCCACCAGCAGAGATCTCTTGAGACAGGGGAACGTGAACACTGAAGCTTTCTTT
CATSRDLLRQGNVNTEAFF
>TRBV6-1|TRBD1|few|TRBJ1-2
TGTGCCAGCCCTAAACGACAGGGAAATGGCTACACCTTC
CASPKRQGNGYTF
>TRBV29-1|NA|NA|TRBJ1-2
TGCAGCGTTGATCCGGAGGGCTACACCTTC
CSVDPEGYTF
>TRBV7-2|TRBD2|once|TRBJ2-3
TGTGCCAGCAGCTTCCTGACCAATCAAGCGGGATTCCAGGGGCAGTATTTT
CASSFLTNQAGFQGQYF
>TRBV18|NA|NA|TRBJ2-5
TGTGCCAGCTCGACAGGAGAGACCCAGTACTTC
CASSTGETQYF
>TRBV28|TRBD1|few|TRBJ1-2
TGTGCCAGCAGGACAGGGGCGCGGAGCTACACCTTC
CASRTGARSYTF
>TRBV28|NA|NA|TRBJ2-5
TGTGCCAGCAGTTCCCCGGGGGTCCCGGTTGAGACCCAGTACTTC
CASSSPGVPVETQYF
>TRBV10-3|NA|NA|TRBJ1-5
TGTGCCATCAGGGATACAGGGAACCAGCCCCAGCATTTT
CAIRDTGNQPQHF
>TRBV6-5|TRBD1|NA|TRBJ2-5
TGTGCCAGCAGCCACGACAGGGGAGAGACCCAGTACTTC
CASSHDRGETQYF
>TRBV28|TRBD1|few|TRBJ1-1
TGTGCCAGCAGTGGACAGGGAATGAACACTGAAGCTTTCTTT
CASSGQGMNTEAFF
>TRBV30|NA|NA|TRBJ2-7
TGTGCCTGGAGCCCGGGAGCAGGGCAATGGGACTTC
CAWSPGAGQWDF